Below, 2 T cell receptor beta chains from the same sample are listed, as sequenced in a study of regulatory T cells in long-lasting Graves disease. To make TCR beta libraries, researchers used iRepertoire HTBI primers and Arm-PCR of CDR3 regions. TCRdb passed the multiplex PCR reads through MiXCR, listing each CDR3 protein once. The table shows a few hundred thousand distinct CDR3 sequences, with approximately 23% occurring only once. Noted time point: persistent/refractory GD, antithyroid drugs over 5 years with positive TRAb. PBMC RNA was the source of the TCR library. Sequenced here: peripheral blood mononuclear cells (PBMCs), sampled when the disease was refractory, from a patient treated with antithyroid drugs. The origin of the receptors is a female donor with Graves disease.

CDR3 nucleotides: TGCGCCAGCAGCCAAGTCGGACAGAGGAACTATGGCTACACCTTC. This sequence encodes CASSQVGQRNYGYTF. The V gene is TRBV4-1, the J gene TRBJ1-2; TRBD1 is a possible D gene (6 bases). From germline, CDR1 is MGHRA and CDR2 YSYEKL. V gave up 1 base and J gave up 2 bases, with 11 bases separating them. CDR3 size: 15 residues.

This clonotype was detected a few times. The gene calls are TRBV27 and TRBJ2-2, with 8 bases identical to TRBD1. The CDR3 covers 17 residues. With 8 bases clipped from V and 3 bases from J, the junction kept 14 bases outside the gene matches. Germline V gives CDR1 MNHEY, CDR2 SMNVEV (reference sequence). CDR3 sequence (DNA): TGTGCCAGCTCGACCGGCAGGGGGCGCAGGGACACCGGGGAGCTGTTTTTT. Encoded protein: CASSTGRGRRDTGELFF.